The rows below give T cell receptor beta chains drawn from one sample of a study of CD8 T cells in Susac syndrome. TCRdb re-derived calls from the immunoSEQ multiplex PCR reads in MiXCR, one entry per CDR3 protein. The sample contains around 170,000 distinct CDR3 sequences, 95% of which appear only once. Sequencing used CD8+ T cells from PBMCs. The receptors were sampled from a human donor with Susac syndrome. The CDR3 runs from the conserved cysteine through the conserved F or W. D genes are given only for firm matches. Expanded clones get a size class; other rows say once, few or many, or leave the size out.

TRBJ2-1 NA TRBV9 TRBD2 CASSVETSGRDNEQFF TGTGCCAGCAGCGTTGAGACTAGCGGGAGGGACAATGAGCAGTTCTTC
TRBJ2-5 once TRBV5-4 NA CASGNREYQETQYF TGTGCCAGCGGAAACCGGGAGTACCAAGAGACCCAGTACTTC
TRBJ1-1 NA TRBV9 NA CASSVGRRNTEAFF TGTGCCAGCAGCGTAGGCCGCCGGAACACTGAAGCTTTCTTT
TRBJ1-1 NA TRBV19 NA CASRRDRNTEAFF TGTGCCAGTAGGAGAGACCGGAACACTGAAGCTTTCTTT
TRBJ2-1 NA TRBV29-1 NA CSVEGTTQDEQFF TGCAGCGTTGAGGGTACTACGCAGGATGAGCAGTTCTTC
TRBJ1-2 NA TRBV24-1 TRBD1 CATSSKEGQYLYYGYTF TGTGCCACCAGCTCAAAAGAGGGACAGTACCTCTACTATGGCTACACCTTC
TRBJ2-3 NA TRBV20-1 NA CSAIGLGTDTQYF TGCAGTGCTATCGGACTGGGCACAGATACGCAGTATTTT
TRBJ2-3 NA TRBV11-2 TRBD2 CASSLDGSGGLLSTDTQYF TGTGCCAGCAGCTTAGACGGGAGCGGGGGCCTTCTGAGCACAGATACGCAGTATTTT
TRBJ1-1 NA TRBV5-4 NA CASSSPGRPNTEAFF TGTGCCAGCAGCTCACCGGGCCGCCCGAACACTGAAGCTTTCTTT
TRBJ1-4 once TRBV24-1 TRBD1 CATSDSQGAEKLFF TGTGCCACCAGTGATTCCCAGGGGGCTGAGAAACTGTTTTTT
TRBJ2-2 NA TRBV2 NA CASRSRDVAGELFF TGTGCCAGCAGATCCAGGGATGTTGCCGGGGAGCTGTTTTTT
TRBJ2-5 NA TRBV13 NA CASSLAQGETQYF TGTGCCAGCAGCTTAGCGCAGGGGGAGACCCAGTACTTC
TRBJ1-1 NA TRBV27 NA CASGPLGGTEAFF TGTGCCAGCGGTCCGTTGGGGGGCACTGAAGCTTTCTTT
TRBJ2-6 NA TRBV9 NA CASSIQRSGANVLTF TGTGCCAGCAGTATACAGCGCTCTGGGGCCAACGTCCTGACTTTC